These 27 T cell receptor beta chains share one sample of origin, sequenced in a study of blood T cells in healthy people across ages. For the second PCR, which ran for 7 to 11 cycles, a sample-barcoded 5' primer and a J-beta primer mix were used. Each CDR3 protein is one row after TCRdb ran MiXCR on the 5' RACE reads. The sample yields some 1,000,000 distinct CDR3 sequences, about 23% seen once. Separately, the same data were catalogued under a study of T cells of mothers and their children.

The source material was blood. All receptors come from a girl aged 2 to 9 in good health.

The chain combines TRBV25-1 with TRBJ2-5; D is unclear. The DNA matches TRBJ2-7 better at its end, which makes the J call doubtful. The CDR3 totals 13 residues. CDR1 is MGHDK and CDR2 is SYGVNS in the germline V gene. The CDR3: CASSEVTTYEQYF. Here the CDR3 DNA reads TGTGCCAGCAGCGAGGTAACTACCTACGAGCAGTACTTC.

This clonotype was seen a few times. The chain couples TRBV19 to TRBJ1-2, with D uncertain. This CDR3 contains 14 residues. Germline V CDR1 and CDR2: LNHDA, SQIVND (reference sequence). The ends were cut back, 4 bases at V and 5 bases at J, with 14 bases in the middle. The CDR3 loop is CASSTQHDGYGYTF. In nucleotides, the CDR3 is TGTGCCAGTAGTACCCAGCATGATGGGTATGGCTACACCTTC.

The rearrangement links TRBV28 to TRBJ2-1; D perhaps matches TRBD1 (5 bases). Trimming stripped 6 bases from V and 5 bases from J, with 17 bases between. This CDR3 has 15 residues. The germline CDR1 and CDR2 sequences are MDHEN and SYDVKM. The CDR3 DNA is TGTGCCAGCAGCTCCCCAAAAAGACAGAACAATGAGCAGTTCTTC. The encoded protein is CASSSPKRQNNEQFF.

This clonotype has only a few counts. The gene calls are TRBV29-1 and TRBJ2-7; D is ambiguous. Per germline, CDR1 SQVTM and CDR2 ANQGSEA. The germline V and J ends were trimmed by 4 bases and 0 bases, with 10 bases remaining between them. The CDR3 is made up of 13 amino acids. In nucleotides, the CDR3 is TGCAGCGTTGCCGCCCAGTTCTCCTACGAGCAGTACTTC. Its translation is CSVAAQFSYEQYF.

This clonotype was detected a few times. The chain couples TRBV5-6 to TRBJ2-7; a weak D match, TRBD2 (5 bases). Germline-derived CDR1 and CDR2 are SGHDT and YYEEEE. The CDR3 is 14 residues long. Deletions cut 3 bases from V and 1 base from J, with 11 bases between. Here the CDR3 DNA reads TGTGCCAGCAGCTGGGAAGAGGGATCCTACGAGCAGTACTTC. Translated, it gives CASSWEEGSYEQYF. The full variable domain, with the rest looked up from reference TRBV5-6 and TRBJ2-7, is DAGVTQSPTHLIKTRGQQVTLRCSPKSGHDTVSWYQQALGQGPQFIFQYYEEEERQRGNFPDRFSGHQFPNYSSELNVNALLLGDSALYLCASSWEEGSYEQYFGPGTRLTVT.

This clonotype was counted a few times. CDR3 sequence: CSAREDAAYEQYF. Here the CDR3 DNA reads TGCAGTGCTAGGGAGGATGCCGCCTACGAGCAGTACTTC. This chain uses TRBV20-1 with TRBJ2-7; maybe TRBD2 (5 bases). CDR1 and CDR2 from the germline V gene are DFQATT and SNEGSKA (reference sequence). The V end lost 3 bases, the J end lost 2 bases, and 11 bases lay between the germline ends. CDR3 length: 13 residues.

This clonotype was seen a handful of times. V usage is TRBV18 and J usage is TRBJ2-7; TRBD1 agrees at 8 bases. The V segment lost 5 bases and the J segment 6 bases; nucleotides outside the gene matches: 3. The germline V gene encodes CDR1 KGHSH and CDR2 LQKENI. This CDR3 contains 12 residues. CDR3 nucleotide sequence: TGTGCCAGCTCAGCTGGACAGGGCGAGCAGTACTTC. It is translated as CASSAGQGEQYF.

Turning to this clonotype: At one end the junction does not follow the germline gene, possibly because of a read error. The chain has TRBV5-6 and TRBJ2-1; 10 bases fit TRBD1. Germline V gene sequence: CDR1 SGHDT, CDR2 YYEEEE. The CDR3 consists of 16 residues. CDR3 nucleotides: TGTGCCAGCAGCTCTCCGATGGGACAGGGGTACAATGAGCAGTGCTTC. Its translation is CASSSPMGQGYNEQCF.

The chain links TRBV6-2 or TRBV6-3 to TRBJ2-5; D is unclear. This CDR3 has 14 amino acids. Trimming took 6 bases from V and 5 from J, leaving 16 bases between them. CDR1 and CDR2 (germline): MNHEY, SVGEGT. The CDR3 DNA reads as TGTGCCAGCAGGGAGTTTCCGGTCTGGGAGACCCAGTACTTC. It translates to CASREFPVWETQYF.

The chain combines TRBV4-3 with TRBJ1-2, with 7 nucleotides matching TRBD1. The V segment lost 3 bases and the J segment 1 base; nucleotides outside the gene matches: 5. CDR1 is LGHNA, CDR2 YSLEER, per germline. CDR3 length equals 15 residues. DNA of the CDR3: TGCGCCAGCAGCCAGGACAGGAGTCTTAACTATGGCTACACCTTC. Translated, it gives CASSQDRSLNYGYTF.

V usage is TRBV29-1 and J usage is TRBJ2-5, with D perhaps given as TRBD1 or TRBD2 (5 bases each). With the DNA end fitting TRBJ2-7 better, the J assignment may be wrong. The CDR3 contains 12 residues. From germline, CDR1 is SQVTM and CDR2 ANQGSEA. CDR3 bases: TGCAGCGTTGCGGGGCGCAGGGACGAGCAGTACTTC. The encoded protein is CSVAGRRDEQYF.

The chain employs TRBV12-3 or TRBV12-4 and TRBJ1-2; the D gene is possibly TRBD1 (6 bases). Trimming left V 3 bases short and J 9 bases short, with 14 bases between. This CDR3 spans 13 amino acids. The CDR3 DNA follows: TGTGCCAGCAGTTTTTTGGGGGGCCAAAGCTACACCTTC. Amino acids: CASSFLGGQSYTF.

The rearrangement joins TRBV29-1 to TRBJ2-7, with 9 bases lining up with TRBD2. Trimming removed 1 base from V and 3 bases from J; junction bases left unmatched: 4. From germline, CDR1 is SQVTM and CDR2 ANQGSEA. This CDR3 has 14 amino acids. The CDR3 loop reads CSVEGTSENYEQYF. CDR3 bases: TGCAGCGTTGAAGGGACTAGCGAAAACTACGAGCAGTACTTC.

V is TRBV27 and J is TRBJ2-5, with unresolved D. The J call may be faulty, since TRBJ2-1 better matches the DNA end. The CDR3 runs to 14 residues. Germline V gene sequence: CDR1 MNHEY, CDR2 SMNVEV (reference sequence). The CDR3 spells CASSPRSIFNEQFF. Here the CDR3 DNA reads TGTGCCAGCTCGCCCAGGTCGATATTTAATGAGCAGTTCTTC.

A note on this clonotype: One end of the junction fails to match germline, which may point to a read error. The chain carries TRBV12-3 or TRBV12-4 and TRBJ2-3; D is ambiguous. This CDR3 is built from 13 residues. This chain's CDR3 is CASSLESTDAQYF. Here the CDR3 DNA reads TGTGCCAGCAGTTTAGAGAGCACAGATGCGCAGTATTTT.

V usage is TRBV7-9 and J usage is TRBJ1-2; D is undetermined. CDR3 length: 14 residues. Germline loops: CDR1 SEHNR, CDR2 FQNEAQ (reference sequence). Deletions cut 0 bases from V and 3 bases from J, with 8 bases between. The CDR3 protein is CASSLAYSDYGYTF. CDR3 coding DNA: TGTGCCAGCAGCTTAGCGTACAGTGACTATGGCTACACCTTC.

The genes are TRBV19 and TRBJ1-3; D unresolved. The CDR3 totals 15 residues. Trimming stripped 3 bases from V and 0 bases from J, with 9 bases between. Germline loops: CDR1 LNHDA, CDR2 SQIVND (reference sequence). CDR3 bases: TGTGCCAGTAGTATTCTGGAGACCTCTGGAAACACCATATATTTT. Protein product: CASSILETSGNTIYF.

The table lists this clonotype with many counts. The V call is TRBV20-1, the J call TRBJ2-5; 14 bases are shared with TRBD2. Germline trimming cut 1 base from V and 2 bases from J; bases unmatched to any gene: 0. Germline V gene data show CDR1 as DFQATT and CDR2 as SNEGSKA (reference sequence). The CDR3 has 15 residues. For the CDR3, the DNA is TGCAGTGCTAGAGGACTAGCGGGAGGGCAAGAGACCCAGTACTTC. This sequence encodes CSARGLAGGQETQYF.

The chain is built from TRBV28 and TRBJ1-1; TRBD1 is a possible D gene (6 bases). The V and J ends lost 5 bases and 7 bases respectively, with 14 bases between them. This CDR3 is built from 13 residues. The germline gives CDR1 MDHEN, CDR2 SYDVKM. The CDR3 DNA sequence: TGTGCCAGCAGTCAACCCGGAGGGGGTGAAGCTTTCTTT. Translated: CASSQPGGGEAFF.

The CDR3 sequence is CASSQDQGWGDTQYF. The CDR3 DNA reads as TGCGCCAGCAGCCAAGATCAGGGATGGGGAGATACGCAGTATTTT. The chain links TRBV4-3 to TRBJ2-3, with D perhaps matching TRBD1 (5 bases). The CDR3 covers 15 residues. Deletions cut 0 bases from V and 5 bases from J, with 12 bases between. The germline gives CDR1 LGHNA, CDR2 YSLEER.

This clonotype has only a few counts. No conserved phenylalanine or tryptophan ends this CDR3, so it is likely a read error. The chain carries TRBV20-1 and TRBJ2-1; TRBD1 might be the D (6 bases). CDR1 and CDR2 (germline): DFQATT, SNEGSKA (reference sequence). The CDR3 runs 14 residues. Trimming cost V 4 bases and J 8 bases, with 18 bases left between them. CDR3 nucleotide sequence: TGCAGTGCTATGGTAACAGGGATCATCCATGAGCAGTTCCTC. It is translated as CSAMVTGIIHEQFL.

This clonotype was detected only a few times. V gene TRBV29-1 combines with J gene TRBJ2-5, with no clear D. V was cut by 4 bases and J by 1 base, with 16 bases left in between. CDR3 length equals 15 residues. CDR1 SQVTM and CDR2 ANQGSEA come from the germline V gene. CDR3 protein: CSVVGSLDPQETQYF. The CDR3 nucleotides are TGCAGCGTTGTAGGATCTCTCGACCCCCAAGAGACCCAGTACTTC.

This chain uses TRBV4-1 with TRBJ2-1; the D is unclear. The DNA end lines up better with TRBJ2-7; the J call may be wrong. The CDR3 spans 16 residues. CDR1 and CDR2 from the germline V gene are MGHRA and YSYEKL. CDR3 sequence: CASSQDRTRNTYEQYF. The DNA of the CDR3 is TGCGCCAGCAGCCAAGATCGGACCAGGAATACCTACGAGCAGTACTTC.

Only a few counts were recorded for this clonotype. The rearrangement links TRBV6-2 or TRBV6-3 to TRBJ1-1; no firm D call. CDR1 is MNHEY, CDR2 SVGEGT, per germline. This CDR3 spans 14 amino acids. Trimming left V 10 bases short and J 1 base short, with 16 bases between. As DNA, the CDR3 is TGTGCCACGAGCAAGTGGACGGGGAACACTGAAGCTTTCTTT. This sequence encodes CATSKWTGNTEAFF.

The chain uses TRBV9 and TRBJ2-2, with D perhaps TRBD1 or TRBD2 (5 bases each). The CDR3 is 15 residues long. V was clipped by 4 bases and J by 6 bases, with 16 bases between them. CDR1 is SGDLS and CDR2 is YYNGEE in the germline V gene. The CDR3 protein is CASSPRGVGSGELFF. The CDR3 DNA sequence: TGTGCCAGCAGCCCTCGAGGGGTAGGGTCCGGGGAGCTGTTTTTT.

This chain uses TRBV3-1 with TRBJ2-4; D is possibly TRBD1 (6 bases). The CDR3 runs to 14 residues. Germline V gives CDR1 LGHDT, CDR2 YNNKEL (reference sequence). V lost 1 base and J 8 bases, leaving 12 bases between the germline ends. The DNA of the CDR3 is TGTGCCAGCAGCCAAGCCCTACAGGGTGACATTCAGTACTTC. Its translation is CASSQALQGDIQYF.

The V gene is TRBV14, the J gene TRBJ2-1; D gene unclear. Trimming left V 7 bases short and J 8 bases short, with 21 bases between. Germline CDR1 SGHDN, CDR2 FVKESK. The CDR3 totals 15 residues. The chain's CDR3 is CASTPVASPLDEQFF. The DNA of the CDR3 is TGTGCCAGCACTCCGGTGGCCTCCCCGCTGGATGAGCAGTTCTTC. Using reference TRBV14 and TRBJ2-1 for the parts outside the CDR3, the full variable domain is EAGVTQFPSHSVIEKGQTVTLRCDPISGHDNLYWYRRVMGKEIKFLLHFVKESKQDESGMPNNRFLAERTGGTYSTLKVQPAELEDSGVYFCASTPVASPLDEQFFGPGTRLTVL.